This T cell receptor beta chain was sequenced during a study of shared clonotypes between healthy human individuals. Study details: Samples came from a couple of female and three male donors aged 18 to 49.

Note on this clone: Its matching antigen is unknown.

Germline CDR1 DFQATT, CDR2 SNEGSKA (reference sequence). Trimming at V came to 6 bases and at J to 7 bases, leaving 5 bases not matched to a gene. This CDR3 region has 11 residues. Investigators spread the genomic DNA of each subset evenly over several immunoSEQ plates. The assay was immunoSEQ multiplex PCR, and TCRdb's table has in-frame clones only and misses some. The sample yields 2 million to 2.5 million clones, 80% to 95% seen once. Study-wide points: Sampling included only blood; tissue repertoires likely differ. Clonotype sharing among donors was expected to depend on sequencing depth.

The gene calls are TRBV20-1 and TRBJ1-1; 7 bases are shared with TRBD1. The sequence came from a man in his late teens or twenties in good health. Some clones in this sample may be carry-over from other donors' samples. The sequenced sample was naive CD4+ T cells from PBMCs. Subset meaning: CD45RA+ positively selected. The CDR3 nucleotides are TGCAGTGCAATTGACAGGGATGAAGCTTTCTTT. Encoded protein: CSAIDRDEAFF.